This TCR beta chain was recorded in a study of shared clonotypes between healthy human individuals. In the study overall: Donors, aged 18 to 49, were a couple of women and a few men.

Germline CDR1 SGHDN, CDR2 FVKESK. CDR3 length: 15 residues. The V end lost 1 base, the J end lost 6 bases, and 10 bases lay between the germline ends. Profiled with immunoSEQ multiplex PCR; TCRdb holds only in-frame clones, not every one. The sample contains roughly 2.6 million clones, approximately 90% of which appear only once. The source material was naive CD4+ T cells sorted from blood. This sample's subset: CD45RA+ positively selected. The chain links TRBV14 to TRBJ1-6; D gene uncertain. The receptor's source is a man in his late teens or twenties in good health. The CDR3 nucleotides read TGTGCCAGCAGCCAAGGGTCGGCCGTTAATTCACCCCTCCACTTT. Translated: CASSQGSAVNSPLHF.